This TCR beta chain is drawn from a study of blood T cell repertoires in COVID-19. Study-level background: T cells, B-cell-depleted T cells, or PBMCs supplied cDNA or gDNA.

Profiled with immunoSEQ multiplex PCR; TCRdb holds only in-frame clones, not every one. This sample has under 200,000 clones, with less than 85% found just once. The CDR3 extends over 16 amino acids. The germline V gene has CDR1 LNHDA and CDR2 SQIVND (reference sequence). Germline trimming cut 4 bases from V and 2 bases from J; bases unmatched to any gene: 8. Clinical history as reported by participants underpinned cohort assignment. Two negative PCRs, clearance, or symptom resolution had been documented for recovered Cohort 3 donors. The V and J genes are TRBV19 and TRBJ2-1, with 7 bases aligning to TRBD2. The receptor was derived from a man in his 60s who had recovered from COVID-19. Sample: PBMCs or T cells enriched from blood (not recorded which). In DNA, the CDR3 is TGTGCCAGTAGTACCCAGTCGCTAGCGGCCTACAATGAGCAGTTCTTC. It specifies CASSTQSLAAYNEQFF.